Shown below are 27 T cell receptor beta chains from a single sample sequenced in a study of cytomegalovirus exposure and HLA in healthy donors. PCR employed 60 Vbeta and 13 Jbeta primers. Method: immunoSEQ multiplex PCR; TCRdb's copy keeps in-frame clones and lacks some. The profile shows over 110,000 clones, roughly 80% of them singletons. Sequenced material: PBMCs. The source is a woman aged 50 to 65 in good health and CMV-seropositive.

The chain links TRBV28 to TRBJ2-7; D might be TRBD2 (5 bases). The germline V gene has CDR1 MDHEN and CDR2 SYDVKM. The CDR3 contains 13 residues. Trimming took 6 bases from V and 6 from J, leaving 15 bases between them. The CDR3 reads CASRGSGVSEQYF. CDR3 nucleotide sequence: TGTGCCAGCAGAGGGAGTGGGGTTTCCGAGCAGTACTTC.

The genes are TRBV29-1 and TRBJ2-5; D might be TRBD1 (5 bases). Germline V lookup: CDR1 SQVTM, CDR2 ANQGSEA. This CDR3 is built from 12 residues. V gave up 4 bases and J gave up 4 bases, with 10 bases separating them. The CDR3 here is CSVGQSTETQYF. CDR3 bases: TGCAGCGTTGGACAGTCAACAGAGACCCAGTACTTC.

In this sample, this clone turned up once. J is TRBJ2-2 and V is TRBV5-1, with no clear D. The V gene's germline CDR1 is SGHRS and CDR2 YFSETQ. V lost 0 bases and J 0 bases, leaving 6 bases between the germline ends. The length of the CDR3 is 15 residues. The CDR3 DNA reads TGCGCCAGCAGCTTGGGACACACGAACACCGGGGAGCTGTTTTTT. Protein product: CASSLGHTNTGELFF. The full variable domain, with the rest looked up from reference TRBV5-1 and TRBJ2-2, is KAGVTQTPRYLIKTRGQQVTLSCSPISGHRSVSWYQQTPGQGLQFLFEYFSETQRNKGNFPGRFSGRQFSNSRSEMNVSTLELGDSALYLCASSLGHTNTGELFFGEGSRLTVL.

The J gene is TRBJ1-4, the V gene TRBV25-1, with TRBD1 identical over 9 bases. The junction had 4 bases not matched to a gene; V was cut back by 3 bases and J by 5 bases. CDR1 and CDR2 (germline): MGHDK, SYGVNS. The CDR3 has 15 residues. The CDR3 sequence: CASSEGGTGNEKLFF. The CDR3 DNA sequence: TGTGCCAGCAGTGAGGGAGGGACAGGGAATGAAAAACTGTTTTTT.

The V call is TRBV5-1, the J call TRBJ2-7; D perhaps matches TRBD2 (5 bases). Germline loops: CDR1 SGHRS, CDR2 YFSETQ. V was trimmed by 4 bases and J by 2 bases, leaving 13 bases between them. CDR3 length equals 14 residues. CDR3 amino acids: CASSPTTGTYEQYF. The CDR3 DNA is TGCGCCAGCAGCCCGACGACGGGAACCTACGAGCAGTACTTC.

This clone was detected once. The rearrangement uses TRBV4-2 and TRBJ1-2, with 7 bases fitting TRBD1. Trimming at V came to 0 bases and at J to 0 bases, leaving 1 base not matched to a gene. Germline values: CDR1 LGHNA, CDR2 YNFKEQ. The CDR3 extends over 15 amino acids. CDR3 loop: CASSQDTGANYGYTF. The CDR3 DNA reads TGTGCCAGCAGCCAAGACACAGGGGCTAACTATGGCTACACCTTC.

This chain links TRBV7-2 with TRBJ2-3, with 7 bases matching TRBD2. This CDR3 spans 16 amino acids. Per germline, CDR1 SGHTA and CDR2 FQGNSA. V gave up 5 bases and J gave up 6 bases; unmatched junction bases: 14. The CDR3 is CASSPLVGGMKDTQYF. DNA of the CDR3: TGTGCCAGCAGCCCGTTAGTGGGGGGGATGAAGGATACGCAGTATTTT.

Concerning this clone: A junction end diverges from the germline sequence, so it may reflect a read error. The chain employs TRBV7-9 and TRBJ2-6; D is possibly TRBD2 (6 bases). Looked up from germline, CDR1 is SEHNR and CDR2 is FQNEAQ (reference sequence). The CDR3 covers 18 residues. CDR3: CSSSEPSVRTSGANVLTF. In nucleotides, the CDR3 is TGTTCCAGCAGCGAACCTAGCGTACGGACCTCTGGGGCCAACGTCCTGACTTTC.

In nucleotides, the CDR3 is TGTGCCAGCAGCCAACCCCACAGGGATACCGGGGAGCTGTTTTTT. Its translation: CASSQPHRDTGELFF. V usage is TRBV16 and J usage is TRBJ2-2, with TRBD1 as a possible D gene (6 bases). The CDR3 totals 15 residues. V lost 2 bases, J lost 5 bases, and 12 bases lay in between. Germline assignment: CDR1 KGHSY and CDR2 FQNENV. The variable domain in full, completed from reference TRBV16 and TRBJ2-2, reads GEEVAQTPKHLVRGEGQKAKLYCAPIKGHSYVFWYQQVLKNEFKFLISFQNENVFDETGMPKERFSAKCLPNSPCSLEIQATKLEDSAVYFCASSQPHRDTGELFFGEGSRLTVL.

This chain joins TRBV14 and TRBJ1-6; 8 bases line up with TRBD1. CDR1 is SGHDN and CDR2 is FVKESK in the germline V gene. The CDR3 runs to 15 residues. J lost 10 bases, V lost 6 bases, and 11 bases had no gene match. The CDR3 reads CASRRGQGAESPLHF. Written as DNA, the CDR3 is TGTGCCAGCAGGAGAGGCCAGGGGGCAGAATCACCCCTCCACTTT.

The chain is built from TRBV2 and TRBJ2-5; 8 positions match TRBD1. The CDR3 loop spans 16 amino acids. In germline, CDR1 is SNHLY, CDR2 FYNNEI. After removal of 6 bases from V and 3 bases from J, the junction contained 12 bases not matched to a gene. The CDR3 nucleotides are TGTGCCAGCAGCGGAGTGGACAGGGCCATTGAAGAGACCCAGTACTTC. This codes for CASSGVDRAIEETQYF.

This chain uses TRBV4-2 with TRBJ2-3; possible D gene TRBD1, 6 bases. This CDR3 contains 13 residues. V lost 2 bases and J lost 3, with 6 bases in between. Germline CDR1 reads LGHNA; CDR2 reads YNFKEQ. The CDR3 DNA reads TGTGCCAGCAGCCAAAGGGGGACAGATACGCAGTATTTT. Its translation: CASSQRGTDTQYF.

This chain links TRBV2 with TRBJ2-7; D unresolved. The CDR3 is 14 residues long. The germline V gene encodes CDR1 SNHLY and CDR2 FYNNEI. V dropped 1 base and J dropped 0 bases, with 7 bases sitting between them. The CDR3 nucleotides read TGTGCCAGCAGTGAAGGTCACTACTCCTACGAGCAGTACTTC. Its translation is CASSEGHYSYEQYF.

This chain joins TRBV19 and TRBJ1-6; tentatively, D is TRBD1 (5 bases). This CDR3 is built from 15 residues. V was clipped by 4 bases and J by 7 bases, with 14 bases between them. Germline V gene lookup returns CDR1 LNHDA and CDR2 SQIVND (reference sequence). The CDR3 here is CASSKPGLGNSPLHF. The CDR3 bases are TGTGCCAGTAGTAAACCGGGACTCGGGAATTCACCCCTCCACTTT.

The rearrangement joins TRBV2 to TRBJ1-4; 10 bases fit TRBD1. The V segment lost 6 bases and the J segment 5 bases; nucleotides outside the gene matches: 3. The V gene's germline CDR1 is SNHLY and CDR2 FYNNEI. CDR3 length: 14 amino acids. CDR3 sequence reads: CASRPGQGNEKLFF. The CDR3 bases are TGTGCCAGCAGGCCGGGACAGGGGAATGAAAAACTGTTTTTT.

The chain is built from TRBV4-2 and TRBJ1-6; the D gene is possibly TRBD1 (5 bases). The V end lost 0 bases, the J end lost 10 bases, and 7 bases lay between the germline ends. The CDR3 is made up of 13 amino acids. Germline CDR1 LGHNA, CDR2 YNFKEQ. For the CDR3, the DNA is TGTGCCAGCAGCCAAGACAGGGTGTCACCCCTCCACTTT. It is translated as CASSQDRVSPLHF.

This clone was counted a few times. The V and J genes are TRBV4-3 and TRBJ2-2; D possibly corresponds to TRBD1 (6 bases). The CDR3 runs to 15 residues. Germline-derived CDR1 and CDR2 are LGHNA and YSLEER. Trimming shortened V by 6 bases and J by 5 bases, and 16 bases separated the two germline ends. The CDR3, as DNA: TGCGCCAGCAGGCAGATGGACAGAGTGACCGGGGAGCTGTTTTTT. Translated, it gives CASRQMDRVTGELFF.

This chain connects TRBV7-8 to TRBJ1-5; D is unresolved. The CDR3 has 13 amino acids. Germline CDR1 is SGHVS and CDR2 is FQNEAQ. Trimming pared 5 bases from V and 9 bases from J, leaving 14 bases between. CDR3 sequence: CASSPRVQWPQHF. The CDR3 region has the DNA TGTGCCAGCAGCCCACGCGTCCAATGGCCCCAGCATTTT. Using reference TRBV7-8 and TRBJ1-5 for the parts outside the CDR3, the full variable domain is GAGVSQSPRYKVAKRGQDVALRCDPISGHVSLFWYQQALGQGPEFLTYFQNEAQLDKSGLPSDRFFAERPEGSVSTLKIQRTQQEDSAVYLCASSPRVQWPQHFGDGTRLSIL.

The rearrangement links TRBV2 to TRBJ1-5; D is uncertain. Germline CDR1 is SNHLY and CDR2 is FYNNEI. The CDR3 sequence is 16 residues long. V was trimmed by 2 bases and J by 2 bases, leaving 13 bases between them. CDR3 loop: CASSEWSGSGNQPQHF. The CDR3 nucleotides read TGTGCCAGCAGTGAATGGAGTGGTTCTGGCAATCAGCCCCAGCATTTT.

This clone was picked up one time. The CDR3 here is CASRDTGMGQPQHF. The CDR3 nucleotides are TGTGCCAGCAGAGATACGGGGATGGGTCAGCCCCAGCATTTT. The rearrangement joins TRBV28 to TRBJ1-5; D uncertain. V lost 6 bases and J lost 6, with 15 bases in between. The CDR3 has 14 residues. The V gene's germline CDR1 is MDHEN and CDR2 SYDVKM.

This clone was counted a few times. The rearrangement uses TRBV4-1 and TRBJ2-3; D remains unclear. With 1 base removed from V and 5 bases from J, the gap between germline ends came to 4 bases. This CDR3 is 12 amino acids long. CDR1 is MGHRA and CDR2 is YSYEKL in the germline V gene. In DNA form, the CDR3 reads TGCGCCAGCAGCCAAGCACAAGATACGCAGTATTTT. Translation gives CASSQAQDTQYF.

This clone came up once. A junction boundary mismatches the germline segment, possibly from a read error. The chain uses TRBV6-1 and TRBJ1-6; D is uncertain. This CDR3 contains 15 residues. Germline values: CDR1 MNHNS, CDR2 SASEGT. DNA for the CDR3: TGTGCCAGCAGGGAAGGATGGAGTGCGGAGTCACCCCTCCACTTT. Amino acids: CASREGWSAESPLHF.

This chain joins TRBV27 and TRBJ2-1, with 10 bases lining up with TRBD2. This CDR3 is 16 amino acids long. Germline values: CDR1 MNHEY, CDR2 SMNVEV (reference sequence). Losses at the gene ends were 4 bases for V and 4 bases for J; bases not matched to a gene: 7. The chain's CDR3 is CASSWGSGGAYNEQFF. Written as DNA, the CDR3 is TGTGCCAGCAGTTGGGGGAGCGGGGGGGCTTACAATGAGCAGTTCTTC.

There are a few counts of this clone. The chain uses TRBV5-6 and TRBJ2-3, with D possibly being TRBD2 (5 bases). The CDR3 is made up of 16 amino acids. The V gene's germline CDR1 is SGHDT and CDR2 YYEEEE. V was trimmed by 4 bases and J by 7 bases, leaving 22 bases between them. CDR3 loop: CASSILSLVSSYTQYF. For the CDR3, the DNA is TGTGCCAGCAGCATACTCTCACTAGTCTCCTCCTATACGCAGTATTTT.

The chain is built from TRBV5-1 and TRBJ2-3; perhaps TRBD1 as D (6 bases). The germline CDR1 and CDR2 sequences are SGHRS and YFSETQ. This CDR3 is built from 16 residues. The V gene lost 0 bases and the J gene lost 1 base, with 12 bases spanning the gap. This chain's CDR3 is CASSLDSGDGTDTQYF. CDR3 sequence (DNA): TGCGCCAGCAGCTTGGATTCAGGGGACGGCACAGATACGCAGTATTTT.

The V call is TRBV5-5, the J call TRBJ1-6; D unclear. CDR1 SGHKS and CDR2 YYEKEE come from the germline V gene (reference sequence). This CDR3 has 14 residues. The ends were cut back, 0 bases at V and 6 bases at J, with 7 bases in the middle. The CDR3 DNA sequence: TGTGCCAGCAGCTTGGGAGTTCCTAATTCACCCCTCCACTTT. Its protein is CASSLGVPNSPLHF.

This clone was seen only a few times. This rearrangement joins TRBV20-1 to TRBJ2-1, with a weak D call TRBD2 (6 bases). Germline CDR1 and CDR2: DFQATT and SNEGSKA (reference sequence). This CDR3 has 11 residues. V was trimmed by 3 bases and J by 10 bases, leaving 10 bases between them. The CDR3 DNA is TGCAGTGCTAGCCTCCGGGGGGAGCAGTTCTTC. Residues: CSASLRGEQFF.